This T cell receptor (beta chain) is drawn from a study of response to subunit inactivated influenza vaccine. TCRdb used MiXCR to reprocess the RT-PCR reads, holding one entry per CDR3 protein. This table holds just under 550,000 distinct CDR3 sequences, around 25% found once. Study conclusions and caveats: The authors proposed limited new T cell recruitment per seasonal influenza vaccination.

The junction had 3 bases not matched to a gene; V was cut back by 1 base and J by 2 bases. This CDR3 is built from 15 residues. In this sample, this clonotype turned up a few times. Its antigen is as yet unknown. The same specimen was also included in a second study, on T cells expressing NK-cell markers. That study reports: TCR beta cDNA was made by 5'RACE template switching with UMIs. Seven donors tested HCMV-seropositive and one tested seronegative among the eight sequenced. Among several donors, these clonotypes also ranked first in the CD3+CD56-NKG2C+ fraction.

This sequence joins TRBV12-3 or TRBV12-4 and TRBJ2-5; 8 nucleotides agree with TRBD2. The sample in question was CD4+ T cells sorted from PBMCs, obtained 11 to 12 days after vaccination. The source of this sequence is a man between 50 and 59 years old who received an inactivated influenza vaccine. The CDR3 nucleotides read TGTGCCAGCAGTTTAGGCGGGGGGTTACAAGAGACCCAGTACTTC. As protein: CASSLGGGLQETQYF.